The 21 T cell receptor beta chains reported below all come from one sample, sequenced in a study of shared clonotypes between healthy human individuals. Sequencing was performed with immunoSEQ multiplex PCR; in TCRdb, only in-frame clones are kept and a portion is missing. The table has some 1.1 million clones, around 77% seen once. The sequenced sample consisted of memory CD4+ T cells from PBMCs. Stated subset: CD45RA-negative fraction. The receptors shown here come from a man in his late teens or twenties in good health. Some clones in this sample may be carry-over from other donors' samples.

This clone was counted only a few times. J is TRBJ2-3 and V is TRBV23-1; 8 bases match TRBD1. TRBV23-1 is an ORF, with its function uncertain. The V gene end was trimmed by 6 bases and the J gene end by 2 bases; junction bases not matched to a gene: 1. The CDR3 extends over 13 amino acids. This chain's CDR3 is CASRQGVTDTQYF. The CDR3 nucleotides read TGCGCCAGCAGACAGGGGGTCACAGATACGCAGTATTTT.

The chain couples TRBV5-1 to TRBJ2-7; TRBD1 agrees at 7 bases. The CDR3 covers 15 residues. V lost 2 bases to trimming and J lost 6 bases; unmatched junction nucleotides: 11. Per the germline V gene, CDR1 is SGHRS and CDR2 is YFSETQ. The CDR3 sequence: CASSFTGEGASEQYF. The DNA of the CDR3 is TGCGCCAGCAGCTTCACAGGGGAAGGAGCAAGCGAGCAGTACTTC.

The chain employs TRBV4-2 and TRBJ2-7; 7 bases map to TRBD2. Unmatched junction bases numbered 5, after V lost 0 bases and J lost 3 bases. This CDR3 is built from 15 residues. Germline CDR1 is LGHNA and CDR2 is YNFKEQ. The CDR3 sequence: CASSQDLGLNYEQYF. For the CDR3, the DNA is TGTGCCAGCAGCCAAGATTTGGGACTAAACTACGAGCAGTACTTC.

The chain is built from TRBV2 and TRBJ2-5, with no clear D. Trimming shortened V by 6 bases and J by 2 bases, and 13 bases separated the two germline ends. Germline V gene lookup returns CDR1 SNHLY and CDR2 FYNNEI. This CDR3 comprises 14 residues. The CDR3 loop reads CASRRTPRQETQYF. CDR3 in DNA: TGTGCCAGCAGGAGGACGCCTCGTCAAGAGACCCAGTACTTC.

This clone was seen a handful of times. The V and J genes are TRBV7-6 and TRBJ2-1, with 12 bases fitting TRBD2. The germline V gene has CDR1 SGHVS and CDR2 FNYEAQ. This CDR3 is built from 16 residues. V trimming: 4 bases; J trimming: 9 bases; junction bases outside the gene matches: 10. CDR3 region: CASSSSGTSGYVEQFF. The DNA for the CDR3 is TGTGCCAGCAGCTCTTCCGGGACTAGCGGGTATGTTGAGCAGTTCTTC.

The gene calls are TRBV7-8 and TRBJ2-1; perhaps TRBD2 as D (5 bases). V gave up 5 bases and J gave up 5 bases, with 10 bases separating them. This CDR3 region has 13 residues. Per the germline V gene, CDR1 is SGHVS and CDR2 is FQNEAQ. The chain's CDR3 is CASSPRVHNEQFF. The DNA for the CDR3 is TGTGCCAGCAGCCCGAGGGTCCACAATGAGCAGTTCTTC. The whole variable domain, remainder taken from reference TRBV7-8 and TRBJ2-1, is GAGVSQSPRYKVAKRGQDVALRCDPISGHVSLFWYQQALGQGPEFLTYFQNEAQLDKSGLPSDRFFAERPEGSVSTLKIQRTQQEDSAVYLCASSPRVHNEQFFGPGTRLTVL.

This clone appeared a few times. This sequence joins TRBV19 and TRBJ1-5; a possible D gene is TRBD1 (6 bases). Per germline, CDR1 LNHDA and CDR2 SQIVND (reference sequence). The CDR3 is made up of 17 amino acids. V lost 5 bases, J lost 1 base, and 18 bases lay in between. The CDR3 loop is CASSPWGRGASNQPQHF. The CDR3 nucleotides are TGTGCCAGTAGTCCGTGGGGGCGAGGCGCGAGCAATCAGCCCCAGCATTTT.

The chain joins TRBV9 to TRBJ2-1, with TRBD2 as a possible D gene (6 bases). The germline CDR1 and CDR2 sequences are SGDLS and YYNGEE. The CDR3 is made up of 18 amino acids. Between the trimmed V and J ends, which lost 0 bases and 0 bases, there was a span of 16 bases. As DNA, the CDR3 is TGTGCCAGCAGCGTAGGTGGGGGAGGCTCACCCTCCTACAATGAGCAGTTCTTC. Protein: CASSVGGGGSPSYNEQFF.

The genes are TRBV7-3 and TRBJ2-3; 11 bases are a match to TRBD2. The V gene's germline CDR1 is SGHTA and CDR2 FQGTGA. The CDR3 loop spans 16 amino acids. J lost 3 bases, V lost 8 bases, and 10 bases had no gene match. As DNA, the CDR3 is TGTGCCAGCTCCGTGTTAGCGGGAGGGCCGACAGATACGCAGTATTTT. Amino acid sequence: CASSVLAGGPTDTQYF.

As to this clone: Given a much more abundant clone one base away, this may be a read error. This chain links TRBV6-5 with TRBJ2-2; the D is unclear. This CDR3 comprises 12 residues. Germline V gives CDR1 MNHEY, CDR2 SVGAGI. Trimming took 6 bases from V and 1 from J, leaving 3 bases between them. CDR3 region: CASSQNTGELFF. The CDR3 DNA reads TGTGCCAGCAGCCAGAACACCGGGGAGCTGTTTTTT.

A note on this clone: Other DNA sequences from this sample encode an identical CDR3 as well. The CDR3 bases are TGTGCCAGCAGCCTGACGGGCTACGAGCAGTACTTC. It translates to CASSLTGYEQYF. This chain joins TRBV4-2 and TRBJ2-7, with D hard to call. Trimming removed 4 bases from V and 3 bases from J, with 7 bases in between. Germline V CDR1 and CDR2: LGHNA, YNFKEQ. This CDR3 is built from 12 residues.

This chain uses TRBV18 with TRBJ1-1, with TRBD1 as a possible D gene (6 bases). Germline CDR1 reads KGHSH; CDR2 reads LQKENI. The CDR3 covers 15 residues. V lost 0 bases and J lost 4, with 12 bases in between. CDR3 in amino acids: CASSPPMGAGTEAFF. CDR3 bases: TGTGCCAGCTCACCACCGATGGGGGCGGGCACTGAAGCTTTCTTT.

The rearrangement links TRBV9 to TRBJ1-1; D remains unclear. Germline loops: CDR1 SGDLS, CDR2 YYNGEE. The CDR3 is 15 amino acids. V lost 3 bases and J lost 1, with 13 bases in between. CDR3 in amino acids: CASSETSGSNTEAFF. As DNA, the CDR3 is TGTGCCAGCAGCGAGACTAGCGGGTCGAACACTGAAGCTTTCTTT.

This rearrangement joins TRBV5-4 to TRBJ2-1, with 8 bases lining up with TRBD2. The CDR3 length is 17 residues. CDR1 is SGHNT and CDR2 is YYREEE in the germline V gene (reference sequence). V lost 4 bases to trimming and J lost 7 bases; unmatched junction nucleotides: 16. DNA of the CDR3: TGTGCCAGCAGCCCCGGACTGGGCAGCGGGAGAAGTAATGAGCAGTTCTTC. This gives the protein CASSPGLGSGRSNEQFF.

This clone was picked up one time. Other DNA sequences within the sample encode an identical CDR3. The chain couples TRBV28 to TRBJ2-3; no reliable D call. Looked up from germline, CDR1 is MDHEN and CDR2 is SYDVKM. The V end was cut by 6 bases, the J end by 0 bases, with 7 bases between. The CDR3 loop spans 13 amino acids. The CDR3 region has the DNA TGTGCCAGCAGCCTCGACAGCACAGATACGCAGTATTTT. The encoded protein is CASSLDSTDTQYF.

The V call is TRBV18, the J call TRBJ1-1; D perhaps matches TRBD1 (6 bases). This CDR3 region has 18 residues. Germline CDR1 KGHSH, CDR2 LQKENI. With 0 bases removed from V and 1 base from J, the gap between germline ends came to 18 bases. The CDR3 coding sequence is TGTGCCAGCTCACCACCGGGACGCGTGGGGGGGGCGAACACTGAAGCTTTCTTT. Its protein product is CASSPPGRVGGANTEAFF. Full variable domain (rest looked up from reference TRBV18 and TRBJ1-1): NAGVMQNPRHLVRRRGQEARLRCSPMKGHSHVYWYRQLPEEGLKFMVYLQKENIIDESGMPKERFSAEFPKEGPSILRIQQVVRGDSAAYFCASSPPGRVGGANTEAFFGQGTRLTVV.

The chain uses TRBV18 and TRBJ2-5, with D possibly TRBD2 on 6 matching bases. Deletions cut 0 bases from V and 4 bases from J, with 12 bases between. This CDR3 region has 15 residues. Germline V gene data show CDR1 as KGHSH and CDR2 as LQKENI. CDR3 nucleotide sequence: TGTGCCAGCTCACCACCATACATGGAGGGAGAGACCCAGTACTTC. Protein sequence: CASSPPYMEGETQYF.

As DNA, the CDR3 is TGTGCCAGCAGCCAAGAGTCATTTGTGGCGGGAGGGCCCGGGGAGCTGTTTTTT. It translates to CASSQESFVAGGPGELFF. V gene TRBV4-2 combines with J gene TRBJ2-2, with 9 positions matching TRBD2. This CDR3 region has 18 residues. The trim removed 0 bases at V and 6 bases at J, leaving 11 bases unmatched. Germline assignment: CDR1 LGHNA and CDR2 YNFKEQ.

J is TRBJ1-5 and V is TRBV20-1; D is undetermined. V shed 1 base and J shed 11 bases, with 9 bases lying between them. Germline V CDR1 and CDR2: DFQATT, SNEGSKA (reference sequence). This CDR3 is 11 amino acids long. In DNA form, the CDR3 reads TGCAGTGCTAGAGTGGTGTCTTCCCAGCATTTT. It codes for CSARVVSSQHF.

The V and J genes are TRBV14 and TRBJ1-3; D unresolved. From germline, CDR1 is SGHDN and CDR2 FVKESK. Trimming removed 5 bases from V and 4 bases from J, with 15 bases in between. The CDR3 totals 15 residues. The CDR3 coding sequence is TGTGCCAGCAGCTTCGACCGGATGGGGGGAAACACCATATATTTT. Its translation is CASSFDRMGGNTIYF. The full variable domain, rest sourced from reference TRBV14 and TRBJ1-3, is EAGVTQFPSHSVIEKGQTVTLRCDPISGHDNLYWYRRVMGKEIKFLLHFVKESKQDESGMPNNRFLAERTGGTYSTLKVQPAELEDSGVYFCASSFDRMGGNTIYFGEGSWLTVV.

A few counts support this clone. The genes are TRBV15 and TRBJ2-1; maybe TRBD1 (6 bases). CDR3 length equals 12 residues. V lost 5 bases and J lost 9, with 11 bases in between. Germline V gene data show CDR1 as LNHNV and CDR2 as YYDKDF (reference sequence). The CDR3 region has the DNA TGTGCCACCAGCGCCCGGGACACTGAGCAGTTCTTC. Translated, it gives CATSARDTEQFF.